One and the same sample provided the 10 T cell receptor beta chains below, sequenced in a study of graft-versus-host responses after intestinal transplantation. Libraries were prepared by immunoSEQ multiplex PCR; TCRdb keeps only in-frame clonotypes and omits some of them. The repertoire has 80,000 to 95,000 clones, 90% to 95% of them found once; the top ten carry around 5.8%. Antigens of these TCRs are unknown. The starting material was unstimulated CD8+ T cells sorted from spleen or lymph node cells, obtained before intestinal transplant. Receptors originate from a human donor who received an intestinal transplant.

This clone turned up a few times. The rearrangement links TRBV7-7 to TRBJ2-7, with TRBD2 identical over 9 bases. In germline, CDR1 is SSHAT, CDR2 FNYEAQ (reference sequence). The CDR3 covers 13 residues. V gave up 3 bases and J gave up 4 bases; unmatched junction bases: 1. The CDR3 spells CASSLGLAYEQYF. CDR3 DNA: TGTGCCAGCAGCTTGGGACTAGCTTACGAGCAGTACTTC.

The chain recombines TRBV7-9 with TRBJ1-2, with TRBD1 matching 8 bases. The CDR3 consists of 18 residues. The junction had 18 bases not matched to a gene; V was cut back by 1 base and J by 8 bases. Per germline, CDR1 SEHNR and CDR2 FQNEAQ (reference sequence). The CDR3 sequence: CASSLVSTGQVTQSGYTF. The CDR3 DNA is TGTGCCAGCAGCTTAGTGTCGACGGGACAGGTTACCCAGTCGGGCTACACCTTC.

The chain recombines TRBV2 with TRBJ1-1, with D tentatively TRBD1 (5 bases). Germline assignment: CDR1 SNHLY and CDR2 FYNNEI. V was clipped by 7 bases and J by 0 bases, with 9 bases between them. The CDR3 totals 13 residues. CDR3 DNA: TGTGCCAGCATTGGACATTTGAACACTGAAGCTTTCTTT. Translated: CASIGHLNTEAFF.

V is TRBV11-2 and J is TRBJ2-1; the D is unclear. This CDR3 has 11 amino acids. Deletions cut 7 bases from V and 7 bases from J, with 8 bases between. Germline CDR1 reads SGHAT; CDR2 reads FQNNGV. CDR3 protein: CASTFENEQFF. For the CDR3, the DNA is TGTGCCAGCACCTTTGAAAATGAGCAGTTCTTC.

This clone has just one count. The chain couples TRBV6-6 to TRBJ1-2; D not resolved. The germline V gene encodes CDR1 MNHNY and CDR2 SVGAGI (reference sequence). This CDR3 contains 13 residues. V lost 2 bases and J 10 bases, leaving 14 bases between the germline ends. The chain's CDR3 is CASSYGPGIVYTF. DNA of the CDR3: TGTGCCAGCAGTTACGGCCCAGGTATTGTCTACACCTTC.

As DNA, the CDR3 is TGCAGCGTTGAAGCAACGAACACCGGGGAGCTGTTTTTT. Encoded protein: CSVEATNTGELFF. The gene calls are TRBV29-1 and TRBJ2-2; D is unclear. The germline gives CDR1 SQVTM, CDR2 ANQGSEA. V lost 1 base, J lost 0 bases, and 3 bases lay in between. CDR3 length: 13 residues.

This chain links TRBV28 with TRBJ2-2, with a weak D call TRBD1 (5 bases). The CDR3 contains 16 residues. CDR1 is MDHEN and CDR2 is SYDVKM in the germline V gene. Trimming removed 6 bases at V and 1 base at J, with 15 bases between. The CDR3 DNA is TGTGCCAGCAGCCCGATACTTGGACAGAACACCGGGGAGCTGTTTTTT. Translating gives CASSPILGQNTGELFF.

This rearrangement joins TRBV29-1 to TRBJ1-6; 7 bases agree with TRBD1. Germline lookup yields CDR1 SQVTM and CDR2 ANQGSEA. The V gene end was trimmed by 7 bases and the J gene end by 1 base; junction bases not matched to a gene: 4. The CDR3 is 14 amino acids. Here the CDR3 reads CSAQQGSYNSPLHF. CDR3 DNA: TGCAGCGCACAACAGGGGTCCTATAATTCACCCCTCCACTTT.

This chain uses TRBV13 with TRBJ2-7, with D uncertain. This CDR3 contains 13 residues. The V end was cut by 7 bases, the J end by 4 bases, with 14 bases between. The V gene's germline CDR1 is PRHDT and CDR2 FYEKMQ (reference sequence). The CDR3 is CASTSPHRYEQYF. CDR3 nucleotides: TGTGCCAGCACCTCCCCGCACCGATACGAGCAGTACTTC.

The rearrangement links TRBV4-2 to TRBJ2-1; 10 bases align to TRBD1. From germline, CDR1 is LGHNA and CDR2 YNFKEQ. The CDR3 runs to 23 residues. Losses at the gene ends were 0 bases for V and 3 bases for J; bases not matched to a gene: 23. CDR3 in amino acids: CASSQEFGWADLRDRGHYNEQFF. CDR3 DNA: TGTGCCAGCAGCCAAGAGTTTGGGTGGGCGGACCTTCGTGACAGGGGGCACTACAATGAGCAGTTCTTC.